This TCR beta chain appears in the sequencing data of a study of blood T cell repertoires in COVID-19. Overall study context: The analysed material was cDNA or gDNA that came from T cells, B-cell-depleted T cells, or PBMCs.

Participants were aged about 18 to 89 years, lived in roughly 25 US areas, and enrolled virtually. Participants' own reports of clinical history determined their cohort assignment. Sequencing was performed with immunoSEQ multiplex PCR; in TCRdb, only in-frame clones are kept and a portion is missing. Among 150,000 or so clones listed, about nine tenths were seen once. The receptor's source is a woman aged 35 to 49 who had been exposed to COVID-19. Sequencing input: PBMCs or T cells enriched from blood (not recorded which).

The CDR3 DNA sequence: TGTGCCAGCAGGAGAGGGGGGGCCTCTGGAAACACCATATATTTT. Encoded protein: CASRRGGASGNTIYF. This rearrangement joins TRBV11-2 to TRBJ1-3; possible D gene TRBD1, 6 bases. CDR1 and CDR2 (germline): SGHAT, FQNNGV. CDR3 size: 15 residues. V was clipped by 6 bases and J by 0 bases, with 12 bases between them.